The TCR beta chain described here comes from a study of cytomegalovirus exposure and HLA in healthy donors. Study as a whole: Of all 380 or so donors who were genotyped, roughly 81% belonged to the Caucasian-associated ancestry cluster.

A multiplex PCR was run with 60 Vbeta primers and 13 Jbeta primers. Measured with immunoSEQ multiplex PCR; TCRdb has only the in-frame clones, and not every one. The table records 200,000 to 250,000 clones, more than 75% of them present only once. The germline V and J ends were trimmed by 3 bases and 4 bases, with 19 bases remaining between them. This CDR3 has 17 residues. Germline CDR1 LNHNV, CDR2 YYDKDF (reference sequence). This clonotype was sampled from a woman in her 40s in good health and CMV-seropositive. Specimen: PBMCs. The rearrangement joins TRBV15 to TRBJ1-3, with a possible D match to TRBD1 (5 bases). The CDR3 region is CATSRAAGVRMGNTIYF. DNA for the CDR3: TGTGCCACCAGCAGGGCCGCGGGGGTCCGTATGGGAAACACCATATATTTT.